Sequencing of this T cell receptor beta chain was carried out in a study of a mutant IDH1 vaccine in newly diagnosed glioma. Sequencing was performed with immunoSEQ multiplex PCR; in TCRdb, only in-frame clones are kept and a portion is missing. Of under 35,000 clones in the sample, more than 75% were seen once. Notes on this clone: No antigen is known for it.

Time point reported: week 35, safety follow-up. All doses held 300 ug of mutant IDH1 20-mer peptide, with topical imiquimod. The TCR was taken from a man aged 50-60 years with glioma. Sequenced material: PBMCs, taken from a glioma patient whose treatment included an IDH1 peptide vaccine.

CDR3 in amino acids: CASSWPGLAGDTQYF. Written as DNA, the CDR3 is TGTGCCAGCAGCTGGCCGGGACTAGCGGGAGATACGCAGTATTTT. V and J are TRBV5-6 and TRBJ2-3, with 12 bases matching TRBD2. Trimming removed 3 bases from V and 5 bases from J; junction bases left unmatched: 4. CDR1 and CDR2 from the germline V gene are SGHDT and YYEEEE. The CDR3 loop spans 15 amino acids.